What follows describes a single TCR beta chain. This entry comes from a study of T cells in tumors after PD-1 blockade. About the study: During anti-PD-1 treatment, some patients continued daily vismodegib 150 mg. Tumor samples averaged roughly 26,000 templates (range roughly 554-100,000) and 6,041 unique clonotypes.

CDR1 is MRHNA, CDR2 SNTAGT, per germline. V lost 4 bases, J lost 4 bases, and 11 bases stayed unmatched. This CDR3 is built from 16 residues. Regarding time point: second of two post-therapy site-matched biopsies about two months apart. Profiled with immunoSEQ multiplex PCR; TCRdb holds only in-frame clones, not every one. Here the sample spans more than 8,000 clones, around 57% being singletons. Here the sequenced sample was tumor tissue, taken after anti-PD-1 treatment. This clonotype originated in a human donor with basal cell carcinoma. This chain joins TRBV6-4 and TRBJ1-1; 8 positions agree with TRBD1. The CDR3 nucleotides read TGTGCCAGCAGTGCTGGGCAGGGGGCCGGTAGCACTGAAGCTTTCTTT. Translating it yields CASSAGQGAGSTEAFF.